These 10 T cell receptor beta chains were sequenced from one sample in a study of breast tumors, draining lymph nodes, adjacent tissues (dated by TCRdb to the mid-2010s). The lymph node samples were taken from the axillary draining lymph nodes of breast cancer patients. Libraries were built with multiplex PCR. The reads were generated on an Illumina HiSeq 2000. TCRdb handled the public reads itself, with Q25 trimming in fastp and clone calling in MiXCR, and kept productive beta chains. Each CDR3 protein gets just one entry, which takes the most common genes and DNA from the rows behind it. The sample table shows over 150,000 distinct CDR3 sequences, and 30% to 35% are seen once. The leading ten clones occupy approximately 4.3% of the sample. Sequencing was done on a sample of axillary lymph node tissue. All receptors derive from a female donor with breast cancer. Some clones in this sample may be carry-over from other donors' samples.

This clonotype was observed many times. This chain uses TRBV5-8 with TRBJ2-3; 8 nucleotides align to TRBD2. Trimming took 7 bases from V and 5 from J; bases not matched to a gene: 12. Germline CDR1 is SGHTS and CDR2 is YDEGEE. The CDR3 has 15 residues. The CDR3 region is CASWGGRTDVDTQYF. In nucleotides, the CDR3 is TGTGCCAGCTGGGGCGGGAGGACAGATGTAGATACGCAGTATTTT. The full variable domain, with the rest looked up from reference TRBV5-8 and TRBJ2-3, is EAGVTQSPTHLIKTRGQQATLRCSPISGHTSVYWYQQALGLGLQFLLWYDEGEERNRGNFPPRFSGRQFPNYSSELNVNALELEDSALYLCASWGGRTDVDTQYFGPGTRLTVL.

This clonotype was found many times. This chain connects TRBV9 to TRBJ2-6, with a weak D call TRBD1 (6 bases). The CDR3 spans 16 residues. V was trimmed by 4 bases and J by 4 bases, leaving 15 bases between them. Looked up from germline, CDR1 is SGDLS and CDR2 is YYNGEE. CDR3 protein: CASSPTGQPGANVLTF. CDR3 DNA sequence: TGTGCCAGCAGCCCGACGGGACAACCCGGGGCCAACGTCCTGACTTTC.

This clonotype was seen many times. The chain has TRBV7-3 and TRBJ2-3; D ambiguous. V was trimmed by 2 bases and J by 6 bases, leaving 15 bases between them. This CDR3 comprises 15 residues. Per germline, CDR1 SGHTA and CDR2 FQGTGA. CDR3 bases: TGTGCCAGCAGCTTAGGTACTTCGCCCGGCGATACGCAGTATTTT. Protein: CASSLGTSPGDTQYF.

There are a few counts of this clonotype. This chain joins TRBV6-5 and TRBJ2-7; TRBD1 agrees at 7 bases. The CDR3 has 15 residues. The junction had 6 bases not matched to a gene; V was cut back by 0 bases and J by 4 bases. Germline values: CDR1 MNHEY, CDR2 SVGAGI. The CDR3 region is CASSYSSRGQYEQYF. CDR3 nucleotides: TGTGCCAGCAGTTACTCGAGCAGGGGACAGTACGAGCAGTACTTC.

J is TRBJ1-5 and V is TRBV12-3 or TRBV12-4; D may be TRBD1 (6 bases). The V and J ends lost 6 bases and 4 bases respectively, with 13 bases between them. There are 14 residues in the CDR3. CDR3 nucleotides: TGTGCCAGCAGCCCGACAGGTCGTAATCAGCCCCAGCATTTT. Protein product: CASSPTGRNQPQHF.

This clonotype appeared many times. The V call is TRBV15, the J call TRBJ1-6; D not certain. Germline V lookup: CDR1 LNHNV, CDR2 YYDKDF (reference sequence). V lost 0 bases to trimming and J lost 6 bases, with 24 bases between them. The CDR3 runs 20 residues. This chain's CDR3 is CATSREGVHDTAYFNSPLHF. Here the CDR3 DNA reads TGTGCCACCAGCAGAGAGGGAGTCCACGACACGGCCTACTTTAATTCACCCCTCCACTTT.

This clonotype was detected many times. J is TRBJ1-2 and V is TRBV7-8; D is possibly TRBD1 (5 bases). The CDR3 is 14 amino acids. V was shortened by 0 bases and J by 6 bases, with 11 bases between the two germline ends. Germline V gene data show CDR1 as SGHVS and CDR2 as FQNEAQ. The CDR3 loop is CASSLAWGRDGYTF. The CDR3 region has the DNA TGTGCCAGCAGCTTAGCGTGGGGCAGGGATGGCTACACCTTC.

At least ten counts were recorded for this clonotype. V and J are TRBV19 and TRBJ1-5; D is uncertain. Trimming shortened V by 4 bases and J by 3 bases, and 7 bases separated the two germline ends. Per germline, CDR1 LNHDA and CDR2 SQIVND (reference sequence). The CDR3 runs 13 residues. The CDR3 DNA reads TGTGCCAGTAGTACGCAGATCAATCAGCCCCAGCATTTT. Protein sequence: CASSTQINQPQHF. The full variable domain, in which reference TRBV19 and TRBJ1-5 provide the parts outside the CDR3, is DGGITQSPKYLFRKEGQNVTLSCEQNLNHDAMYWYRQDPGQGLRLIYYSQIVNDFQKGDIAEGYSVSREKKESFPLTVTSAQKNPTAFYLCASSTQINQPQHFGDGTRLSIL.

On this clonotype itself: A read error may explain this, as a much larger clone is one base away. The V gene is TRBV9, the J gene TRBJ2-1; the D gene is possibly TRBD1 (5 bases). The CDR3 runs 14 residues. In germline, CDR1 is SGDLS, CDR2 YYNGEE. The CDR3 sequence: CASSAALQANEQSF. CDR3 in DNA: TGTGCCAGCAGCGCGGCATTACAGGCCAATGAGCAGTCCTTC.

This clonotype was seen repeatedly, ten times or more. This chain joins TRBV20-1 and TRBJ2-1; 13 nucleotides agree with TRBD2. Germline CDR1 DFQATT, CDR2 SNEGSKA (reference sequence). The CDR3 spans 16 residues. Losses at the gene ends were 4 bases for V and 3 bases for J; bases not matched to a gene: 6. This chain's CDR3 is CSATPTSGRFYNEQFF. DNA for the CDR3: TGCAGTGCTACCCCGACTAGCGGGAGGTTCTACAATGAGCAGTTCTTC.